This paragraph covers one TCR beta chain sequence. This table comes from immunoSEQ multiplex PCR, and its TCRdb copy is limited to in-frame clones, with some not included. Found here are about 230,000 clones, approximately 65% of them singletons; the top ten hold 11%. This sample was included in a study of shared clonotypes between healthy human individuals. The trim removed 0 bases at V and 7 bases at J, leaving 12 bases unmatched. The germline V gene has CDR1 SGHTA and CDR2 FQGTGA. CDR3 length equals 17 residues. Sequencing used memory CD4+ T cells sorted from blood. The subset was: CD45RA-negative fraction. The receptor's source is a young man in good health. V is TRBV7-3 and J is TRBJ2-1; the match to TRBD2 covers 7 bases. CDR3 nucleotide sequence: TGTGCCAGCAGCTTAACCCCCGGTGCTAGCGGTCGTAATGAGCAGTTCTTC. Translation: CASSLTPGASGRNEQFF.